Listed here are 11 T cell receptor beta chains from one sample, sequenced in a study of blood T cell repertoires in COVID-19. TCRdb's table, derived via immunoSEQ multiplex PCR, lists solely in-frame clones and lacks some. The table includes roughly 350,000 clones, around 87% detected once. The sample was peripheral blood. These TCRs come from a woman aged 25 to 45 with COVID-19, enrolled during active disease.

Remarks on this clone: Additional DNA sequences in this sample encode the identical CDR3. The V call is TRBV4-1, the J call TRBJ2-7; tentatively, D is TRBD1 (6 bases). Germline V CDR1 and CDR2: MGHRA, YSYEKL. This CDR3 contains 12 residues. V was pared by 2 bases and J by 7 bases, with 9 bases between. Written as DNA, the CDR3 is TGCGCCAGCAGCCAAACAGGGTATGAGCAGTACTTC. It codes for CASSQTGYEQYF.

V usage is TRBV30 and J usage is TRBJ1-3; 8 positions agree with TRBD1. The CDR3 totals 14 residues. Germline V CDR1 and CDR2: GTSNPN, SVGIG (reference sequence). The J segment lost 6 bases and the V segment lost 2 bases, leaving 6 bases of the junction unmatched. CDR3 in amino acids: CAWSKGQALNTIYF. The CDR3 DNA reads as TGTGCCTGGAGTAAGGGACAGGCCTTAAACACCATATATTTT.

The V gene is TRBV28, the J gene TRBJ1-2; D might be TRBD1 (6 bases). Germline-derived CDR1 and CDR2 are MDHEN and SYDVKM. Trimming left V 2 bases short and J 0 bases short, with 13 bases between. The CDR3 extends over 16 amino acids. CDR3 sequence reads: CASSLPTRQANYGYTF. The CDR3 DNA reads TGTGCCAGCAGTTTACCCACAAGACAGGCTAACTATGGCTACACCTTC.

The V gene is TRBV7-2, the J gene TRBJ2-3; the D gene is possibly TRBD1 (5 bases). This CDR3 region has 15 residues. Germline assignment: CDR1 SGHTA and CDR2 FQGNSA. Between the trimmed V and J ends, which lost 1 base and 2 bases, there was a span of 10 bases. CDR3 loop: CASSLVARATDTQYF. CDR3 DNA sequence: TGTGCCAGCAGCTTAGTAGCCAGGGCCACAGATACGCAGTATTTT. The full variable domain, its missing parts supplied by reference TRBV7-2 and TRBJ2-3, is GAGVSQSPSNKVTEKGKDVELRCDPISGHTALYWYRQSLGQGLEFLIYFQGNSAPDKSGLPSDRFSAERTGGSVSTLTIQRTQQEDSAVYLCASSLVARATDTQYFGPGTRLTVL.

This rearrangement joins TRBV10-3 to TRBJ2-1; 7 bases are shared with TRBD2. Germline trimming cut 4 bases from V and 0 bases from J; bases unmatched to any gene: 0. Germline lookup yields CDR1 ENHRY and CDR2 SYGVKD. This CDR3 contains 14 residues. In DNA form, the CDR3 reads TGTGCCATCAGTGGGACTAGCTCCTACAATGAGCAGTTCTTC. This translates into CAISGTSSYNEQFF.

The chain joins TRBV19 to TRBJ1-5; D is perhaps TRBD1 (6 bases). The germline CDR1 and CDR2 sequences are LNHDA and SQIVND (reference sequence). CDR3 length: 15 amino acids. V lost 4 bases and J 5 bases, leaving 15 bases between the germline ends. The CDR3 coding sequence is TGTGCCAGTAGTAGTTATAGACAGGCGGATCAGCCCCAGCATTTT. It is translated as CASSSYRQADQPQHF. Full variable domain (missing parts from reference TRBV19 and TRBJ1-5): DGGITQSPKYLFRKEGQNVTLSCEQNLNHDAMYWYRQDPGQGLRLIYYSQIVNDFQKGDIAEGYSVSREKKESFPLTVTSAQKNPTAFYLCASSSYRQADQPQHFGDGTRLSIL.

This chain uses TRBV9 with TRBJ2-5, with 7 bases that match TRBD1. This CDR3 region has 14 residues. Trimming took 4 bases from V and 10 from J; bases not matched to a gene: 13. Germline CDR1 SGDLS, CDR2 YYNGEE. The CDR3 region is CASSTPGQSFDQYF. CDR3 nucleotide sequence: TGTGCCAGCAGCACCCCGGGACAGTCCTTTGACCAGTACTTC.

This chain links TRBV10-3 with TRBJ1-1; tentatively, D is TRBD1 (5 bases). The germline gives CDR1 ENHRY, CDR2 SYGVKD. CDR3 length: 13 amino acids. The V end was cut by 6 bases, the J end by 5 bases, with 13 bases between. The CDR3 region has the DNA TGTGCCATCAGAAAGGGGCAGGATACTGAAGCTTTCTTT. It codes for CAIRKGQDTEAFF.

The chain recombines TRBV5-4 with TRBJ2-7; D might be TRBD2 (6 bases). V was shortened by 7 bases and J by 2 bases, with 13 bases between the two germline ends. The CDR3 is made up of 13 amino acids. Germline lookup yields CDR1 SGHNT and CDR2 YYREEE (reference sequence). CDR3: CASQPRGTYEQYF. In DNA, the CDR3 is TGTGCCAGCCAACCCCGGGGGACCTACGAGCAGTACTTC. The full variable domain, with the rest looked up from reference TRBV5-4 and TRBJ2-7, is ETGVTQSPTHLIKTRGQQVTLRCSSQSGHNTVSWYQQALGQGPQFIFQYYREEENGRGNFPPRFSGLQFPNYSSELNVNALELDDSALYLCASQPRGTYEQYFGPGTRLTVT.

This sequence joins TRBV7-3 and TRBJ2-2; 8 nucleotides match TRBD1. Looked up from germline, CDR1 is SGHTA and CDR2 is FQGTGA. J lost 7 bases, V lost 5 bases, and 6 bases had no gene match. This CDR3 contains 14 residues. CDR3 loop: CASSPGGVGGELFF. CDR3 DNA sequence: TGTGCCAGCAGCCCAGGGGGCGTTGGCGGGGAGCTGTTTTTT.

This sequence joins TRBV6-6 and TRBJ2-7; D gene uncertain. The CDR3 spans 10 residues. Trimming removed 11 bases at V and 2 bases at J, with 7 bases between. The germline CDR1 and CDR2 sequences are MNHNY and SVGAGI (reference sequence). As DNA, the CDR3 is TGTGCCTGCGGAACCTACGAGCAGTACTTC. Its protein product is CACGTYEQYF.